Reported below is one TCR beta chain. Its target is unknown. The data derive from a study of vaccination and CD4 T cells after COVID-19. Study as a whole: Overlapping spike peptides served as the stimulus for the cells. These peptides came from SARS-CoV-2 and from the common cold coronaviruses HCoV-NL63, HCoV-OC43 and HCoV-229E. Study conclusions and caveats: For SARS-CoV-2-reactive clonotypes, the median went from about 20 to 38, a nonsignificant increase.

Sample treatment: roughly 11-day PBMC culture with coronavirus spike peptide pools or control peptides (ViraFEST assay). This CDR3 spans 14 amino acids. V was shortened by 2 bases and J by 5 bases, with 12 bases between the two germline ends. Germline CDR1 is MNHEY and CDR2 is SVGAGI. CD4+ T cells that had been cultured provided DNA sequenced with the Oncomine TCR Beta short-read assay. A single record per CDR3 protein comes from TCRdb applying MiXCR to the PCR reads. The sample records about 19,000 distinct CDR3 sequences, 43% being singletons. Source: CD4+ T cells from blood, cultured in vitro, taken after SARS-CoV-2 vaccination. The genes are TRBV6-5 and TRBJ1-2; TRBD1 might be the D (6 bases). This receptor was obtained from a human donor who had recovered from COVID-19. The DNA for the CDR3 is TGTGCCAGCAGTTACGCTCAGGGGAATTATGGCTACACCTTC. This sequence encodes CASSYAQGNYGYTF.